This TCR beta chain was obtained from a study of PD-1 blockade in classical Hodgkin lymphoma. Study overall: Every 2 weeks, patients had 3 mg/kg nivolumab intravenously.

CDR3 length: 13 residues. Germline values: CDR1 MDHEN, CDR2 SYDVKM. V gave up 3 bases and J gave up 5 bases, with 10 bases separating them. Time point noted: cycle 4 day 1 (C4D1), after more than five weeks of nivolumab. Brentuximab vedotin exposure varied, and every patient relapsed after autologous stem cell transplantation. This clone was detected only a few times. Its antigen is unknown. Study-wide findings and caveats: Nivolumab initiated under 1 year post-ASCT led to patient exclusion. Significantly greater TCR diversity emerged by C4D1 in CD4+ cells but not CD8+ cells. It was reported that newly diagnosed patients had less baseline TCR diversity than healthy donors.

Clones were sequenced by immunoSEQ multiplex PCR, and TCRdb holds only the in-frame ones, with some missing. The table shows about 17,000 clones, with less than 75% occurring only once. The receptor comes from a human donor with classical Hodgkin lymphoma. The specimen was peripheral blood mononuclear cells (PBMCs), collected before the fourth cycle of nivolumab. V gene TRBV28 combines with J gene TRBJ2-5; perhaps TRBD1 as D (5 bases). In DNA form, the CDR3 reads TGTGCCAGCAGTTTTCAGGGTCGGGAGACCCAGTACTTC. This translates into CASSFQGRETQYF.